A selection of T cell receptor beta chains follows, all from one sample in a study of radiotherapy plus CTLA-4 blockade in lung cancer. Sequenced by immunoSEQ multiplex PCR; TCRdb stores in-frame clones only, minus some. This repertoire shows about 51,000 clones, 79% found once; its top ten account for 8.5%. The specimen comprised peripheral blood, sampled from a patient treated with radiotherapy plus ipilimumab. These receptor sequences come from a human donor with non-small cell lung cancer who had a complete response to radiotherapy plus ipilimumab. Both conserved end residues are part of each CDR3. The order of the fields is CDR3 DNA, CDR3 protein, V gene, clone size, D gene, J gene. The D gene is left open where the match is weak. Clone size is shown for a subset of rows, as once, few, many or a class of expanded clone.

TGCGCCAGCAGCCAGGCTAGACTAGCGCCGAACACCGGGGAGCTGTTTTTT,CASSQARLAPNTGELFF,TRBV4-1,few,TRBD2,TRBJ2-2
TGTGCCAGCAGCGACGACAATTACGAGCAGTACTTC,CASSDDNYEQYF,TRBV7-9,.,.,TRBJ2-7
TGTGCCAGCTCACCTCAAGGTCCCCTCGGGACCTACAATGAGCAGTTCTTC,CASSPQGPLGTYNEQFF,TRBV18,once,.,TRBJ2-1
TGTGCCAGCAGTGATAGGGGGACGGCTAACTATGGCTACACCTTC,CASSDRGTANYGYTF,TRBV2,.,.,TRBJ1-2
TGTGCCAGTAGTGCCCGCGGGGGAAACTTCTATGGCTACACCTTC,CASSARGGNFYGYTF,TRBV19,once,.,TRBJ1-2
TGTGCCAGCAGTTACGTCGGACAGAGGCTAGATACGCAGTATTTT,CASSYVGQRLDTQYF,TRBV6-5,.,.,TRBJ2-3
TGTGCCAGCAGCTTGCGGGACAGTAATGAAAAACTGTTTTTT,CASSLRDSNEKLFF,TRBV5-6,.,TRBD1,TRBJ1-4
TGTGCCAGCTCATTGACAGGGGGGGATGAGCAGTTCTTC,CASSLTGGDEQFF,TRBV18,.,TRBD1,TRBJ2-1
TGTGCCAGCAGCCAAATCGGGGAGACCCAGTACTTC,CASSQIGETQYF,TRBV7-2,.,.,TRBJ2-5
TGTGCCAGCAGCCCGGCCTGGTCCGGTAGCGGGAGGTTAAACAAAGATGAGCAGTTCTTC,CASSPAWSGSGRLNKDEQFF,TRBV7-6,medium-sized,TRBD2,TRBJ2-1
TGTGCCAGCAGTACAGACAGGGGGGGGAACTATGGCTACACCTTC,CASSTDRGGNYGYTF,TRBV6-5,.,TRBD1,TRBJ1-2
TGCGCCAGCACCCTGGGGGAGGGGAGATACAATGAGCAGTTCTTC,CASTLGEGRYNEQFF,TRBV5-1,.,TRBD2,TRBJ2-1
TGTGCCATCAGTGAGTCCCGGGGGGGCAGTGGGGCCAACGTCCTGACTTTC,CAISESRGGSGANVLTF,TRBV10-3,.,TRBD2,TRBJ2-6
TGTGCCAGCAGCCCGGGGGGGCAGGGTGGGAGTCACACTGAAGCTTTCTTT,CASSPGGQGGSHTEAFF,TRBV7-2,.,.,TRBJ1-1
TGTGCCAGCAGTTACTCTGGGACATCGGGCAATCAGCCCCAGCATTTT,CASSYSGTSGNQPQHF,TRBV6-6,medium-sized,.,TRBJ1-5
TGTGCCAGCAGCTTAGCATTGGGCGGGGGGACAGATACGCAGTATTTT,CASSLALGGGTDTQYF,TRBV7-2,.,TRBD2,TRBJ2-3
TGTGCCAGCTCACTTGAAACTTCCGAGGCGGGAAACACCATATATTTT,CASSLETSEAGNTIYF,TRBV18,.,.,TRBJ1-3
TGTGCCAGCAGTTACGGACAGGGTGGTGGCTACACCTTC,CASSYGQGGGYTF,TRBV6-5,once,TRBD1,TRBJ1-2
TGTGCCAGCAGCCCCTTAATGTTAGCGGGAACCCAGTACTTC,CASSPLMLAGTQYF,TRBV7-2,.,TRBD2,TRBJ2-5
TGTGCCAGCAGTCCCACAGGGGGAAGGTCGGCTTTCTTT,CASSPTGGRSAFF,TRBV6-6,.,TRBD1,TRBJ1-1